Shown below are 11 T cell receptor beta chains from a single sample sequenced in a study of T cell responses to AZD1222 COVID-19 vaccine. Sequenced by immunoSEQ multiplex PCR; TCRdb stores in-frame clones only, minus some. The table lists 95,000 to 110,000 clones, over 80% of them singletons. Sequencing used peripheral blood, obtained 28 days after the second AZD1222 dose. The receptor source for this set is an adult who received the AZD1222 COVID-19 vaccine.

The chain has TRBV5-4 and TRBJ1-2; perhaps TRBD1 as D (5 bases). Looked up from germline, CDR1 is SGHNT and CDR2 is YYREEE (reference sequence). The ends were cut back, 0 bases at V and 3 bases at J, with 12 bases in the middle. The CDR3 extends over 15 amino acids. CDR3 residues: CASSLAGVGDYGYTF. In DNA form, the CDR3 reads TGTGCCAGCAGCTTGGCCGGGGTGGGGGACTATGGCTACACCTTC.

DNA for the CDR3: TGTGCCACCAGAGCCAACACCCAGGCAGGCATGAACACTGAAGCTTTCTTT. Its translation: CATRANTQAGMNTEAFF. The V gene is TRBV15, the J gene TRBJ1-1; no firm D call. There are 17 residues in the CDR3. Germline values: CDR1 LNHNV, CDR2 YYDKDF (reference sequence). The V end was cut by 6 bases, the J end by 0 bases, with 20 bases between.

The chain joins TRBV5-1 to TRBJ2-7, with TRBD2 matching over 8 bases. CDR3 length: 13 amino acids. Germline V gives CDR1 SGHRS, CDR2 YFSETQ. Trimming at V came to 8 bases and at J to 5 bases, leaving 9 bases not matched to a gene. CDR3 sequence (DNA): TGCGCCAGTAAGCGGGAGTCACGGGACGAGCAGTACTTC. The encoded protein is CASKRESRDEQYF.

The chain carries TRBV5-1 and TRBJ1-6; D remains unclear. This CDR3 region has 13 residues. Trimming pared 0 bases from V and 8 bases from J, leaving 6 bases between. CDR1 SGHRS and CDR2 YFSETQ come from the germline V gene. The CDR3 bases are TGCGCCAGCAGCTTGGTCAGAGATTCACCCCTCCACTTT. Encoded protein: CASSLVRDSPLHF.

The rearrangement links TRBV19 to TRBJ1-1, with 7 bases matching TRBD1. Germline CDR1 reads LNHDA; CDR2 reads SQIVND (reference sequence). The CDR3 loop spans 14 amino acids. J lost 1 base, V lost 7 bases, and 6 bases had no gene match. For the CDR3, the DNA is TGTGCCAGTAAAACCGGGACAGCGAACACTGAAGCTTTCTTT. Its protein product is CASKTGTANTEAFF.

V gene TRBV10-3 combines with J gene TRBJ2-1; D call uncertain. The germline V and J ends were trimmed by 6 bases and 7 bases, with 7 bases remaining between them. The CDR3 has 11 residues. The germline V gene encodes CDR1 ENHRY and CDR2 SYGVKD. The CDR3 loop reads CAIRRSNEQFF. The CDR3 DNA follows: TGTGCCATCAGGAGGAGTAATGAGCAGTTCTTC.

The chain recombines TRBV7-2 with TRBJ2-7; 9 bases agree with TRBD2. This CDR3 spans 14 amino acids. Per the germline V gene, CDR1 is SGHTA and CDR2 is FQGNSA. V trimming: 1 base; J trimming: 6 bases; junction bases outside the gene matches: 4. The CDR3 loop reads CASSLDISGSEQYF. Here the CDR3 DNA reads TGTGCCAGCAGCTTAGATATTAGCGGGAGCGAGCAGTACTTC.

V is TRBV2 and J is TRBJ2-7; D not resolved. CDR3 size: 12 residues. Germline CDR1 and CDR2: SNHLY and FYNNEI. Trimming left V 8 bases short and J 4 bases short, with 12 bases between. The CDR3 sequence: CASEKGRYEQYF. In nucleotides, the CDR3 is TGTGCCAGCGAAAAGGGAAGGTACGAGCAGTACTTC.

In DNA, the CDR3 is TGTGCCAGCAGTCAGGGCGAAGAGACCCAGTACTTC. This gives the protein CASSQGEETQYF. The chain links TRBV7-9 to TRBJ2-5, with D maybe TRBD1 (5 bases). Germline V gene data show CDR1 as SEHNR and CDR2 as FQNEAQ (reference sequence). Deletions cut 6 bases from V and 3 bases from J, with 8 bases between. This CDR3 is 12 amino acids long.

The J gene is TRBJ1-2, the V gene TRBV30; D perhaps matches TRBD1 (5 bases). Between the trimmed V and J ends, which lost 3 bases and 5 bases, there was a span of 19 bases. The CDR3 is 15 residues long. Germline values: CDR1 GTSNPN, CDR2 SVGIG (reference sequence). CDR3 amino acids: CAWRGTPESPYGYTF. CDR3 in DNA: TGTGCCTGGAGAGGGACGCCGGAATCACCGTATGGCTACACCTTC.

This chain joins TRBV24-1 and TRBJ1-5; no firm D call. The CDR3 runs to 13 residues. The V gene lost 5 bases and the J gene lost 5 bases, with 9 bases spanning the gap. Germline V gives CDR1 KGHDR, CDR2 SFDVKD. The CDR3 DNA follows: TGTGCCACCAGTGCGAGAGGTGATCAGCCCCAGCATTTT. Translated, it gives CATSARGDQPQHF.